Listed below are T cell receptor beta chains from one sample, sequenced in a study of graft-versus-host responses after intestinal transplantation. The assay was immunoSEQ multiplex PCR, and TCRdb's table has in-frame clones only and misses some. The table includes 35,000 to 40,000 clones, about 93% detected once. Sequencing used PBMCs, obtained 16 days after intestinal transplant. The origin of the receptors is a human patient who received an intestinal transplant, so some T cells may come from the graft donor. CDR3s include the opening cysteine and the closing phenylalanine or tryptophan. The D gene is left open where the match is weak. Size is omitted from some rows. Given values are once, few, many or a class for expanded clones.

CDR3nt,CDR3aa,abundance,v_gene,j_gene,d_gene
TGCGCCAGCAGCTTGTTGCGGGGGGGCTACAATGAGCAGTTCTTC,CASSLLRGGYNEQFF,NA,TRBV5-1,TRBJ2-1,TRBD2
TGTGCCAGCAGCCGCACAGGGCTTGGCGAAAAACTGTTTTTT,CASSRTGLGEKLFF,NA,TRBV27,TRBJ1-4,NA
TGCGCCAGCAGCCAAGAGGTCAGGGGCCATAATTCACCCCTCCACTTT,CASSQEVRGHNSPLHF,NA,TRBV4-3,TRBJ1-6,NA
TGCGCCAGCAGCTTGGCGGCAGGGGGTCTGGCAGATACGCAGTATTTT,CASSLAAGGLADTQYF,NA,TRBV5-1,TRBJ2-3,TRBD1
TGTGCCAGCAGTATAACCAGGGGGGGAAATGAGCAGTTCTTC,CASSITRGGNEQFF,once,TRBV28,TRBJ2-1,NA
TGTGCCAGCAGTTTATCGACAGTTGGGCAGTTCTTC,CASSLSTVGQFF,NA,TRBV28,TRBJ2-1,NA
TGTGCCAGCAGTTACCGGGGTCCATGGGAGACCCAGTACTTC,CASSYRGPWETQYF,NA,TRBV6-6,TRBJ2-5,NA
TGTGCCAGCAGCCTCAGGGGCAACACTGAAGCTTTCTTT,CASSLRGNTEAFF,NA,TRBV27,TRBJ1-1,NA
TGTGCCAGCAGCTTAGTGATGGGATATGGCTACACCTTC,CASSLVMGYGYTF,NA,TRBV7-9,TRBJ1-2,NA
TGTGCCAGCAGCTCCGCCCGTGGACTAGCGGTGAACACCGGGGAGCTGTTTTTT,CASSSARGLAVNTGELFF,NA,TRBV13,TRBJ2-2,TRBD2
TGTGCCAGCAGCCAAGATCAGGGGGCTGGAAACACCATATATTTT,CASSQDQGAGNTIYF,NA,TRBV4-2,TRBJ1-3,TRBD1
TGTGCCAGCAGTGGGACTAGCGGGAGTTACGAGCAGTACTTC,CASSGTSGSYEQYF,NA,TRBV6-1,TRBJ2-7,TRBD2
TGTGCCAGCAGCTTATCTAGGACTGTCGGGTCAATGAATGAGCAGTTCTTC,CASSLSRTVGSMNEQFF,NA,TRBV11-2,TRBJ2-1,NA
TGTGCCAGCCGAACACCGGGACGGATATGCACAGATACGCAGTATTTT,CASRTPGRICTDTQYF,NA,TRBV21-1,TRBJ2-3,NA
TGTGCCAGCAGCCAAGATTGGGCCGGGGGAGAGACCCAGTACTTC,CASSQDWAGGETQYF,NA,TRBV4-2,TRBJ2-5,NA
TGTGCCTGCTCGGCAATAGCGAGCACCGGGGAGCTGTTTTTT,CACSAIASTGELFF,NA,TRBV6-5,TRBJ2-2,NA
TGTGCCAGCAGCTTTTTTTTTGACGGGAGGGCCTCAAACCGGGAGACCCAGTACTTC,CASSFFFDGRASNRETQYF,once,TRBV7-9,TRBJ2-5,TRBD2
TGTGCCAGCAGTGAAGTTAGGGGACTAGCGGGAGTCAATGAGCAGTTCTTC,CASSEVRGLAGVNEQFF,NA,TRBV25-1,TRBJ2-1,TRBD2
TGTGCCTGGGCGCCGGGACAGGGGTTTGGCTACACCTTC,CAWAPGQGFGYTF,once,TRBV30,TRBJ1-2,TRBD1
TGTGCCATCAGTGAACGAGGCTCTCAAGAGACCCAGTACTTC,CAISERGSQETQYF,NA,TRBV10-3,TRBJ2-5,NA
TGTGCCAGCAGTGACAGGGGAACTGAAGCTTTCTTT,CASSDRGTEAFF,NA,TRBV2,TRBJ1-1,NA
TGTGCCAGCAGCTTAGATTACGCGACTAGCGGGACTTACAATGAGCAGTTCTTC,CASSLDYATSGTYNEQFF,NA,TRBV7-2,TRBJ2-1,TRBD2
TGTGCCTGGAGTGTACAAGGGGGCCAAGAGACCCAGTACTTC,CAWSVQGGQETQYF,NA,TRBV30,TRBJ2-5,NA
TGTGCCAGCAGTTATGCAGGGGTGACCTACGAGCAGTACTTC,CASSYAGVTYEQYF,NA,TRBV27,TRBJ2-7,NA
TGTGCCAGCAGCCAAGTCCAGAAAGAGACCCAGTACTTC,CASSQVQKETQYF,NA,TRBV4-2,TRBJ2-5,NA
TGCGCCAGCAGCTCGGACAGGGCAGATACGCAGTATTTT,CASSSDRADTQYF,once,TRBV5-1,TRBJ2-3,TRBD1
TGTGCCACCAGCAGAGACCGGGAACTAACTAATGAAAAACTGTTTTTT,CATSRDRELTNEKLFF,NA,TRBV15,TRBJ1-4,NA
TGTGCCAGCAGCGCTCGGACAGATACGCAGTATTTT,CASSARTDTQYF,NA,TRBV9,TRBJ2-3,NA
TGTGCCAGCAGCCAAATCGTGGGTGCGAACACTGAAGCTTTCTTT,CASSQIVGANTEAFF,NA,TRBV7-3,TRBJ1-1,NA
TGTGCCAGTAGTCCAGGGACAGGGGGCACTGAAGCTTTCTTT,CASSPGTGGTEAFF,NA,TRBV19,TRBJ1-1,TRBD1
TGTGCCAGCAGTTACGGGGGGGCCGGCACTGAAGCTTTCTTT,CASSYGGAGTEAFF,NA,TRBV6-5,TRBJ1-1,NA
TGTGCCAGCGGGGTGGGTGAAAAACTGTTTTTT,CASGVGEKLFF,few,TRBV27,TRBJ1-4,NA
TGTGCCAGCAGAAGCCCAAGGGATACCACCGGGGAGCTGTTTTTT,CASRSPRDTTGELFF,NA,TRBV2,TRBJ2-2,NA
TGTGCCAGCAGCATCGGGGCTACAGATACGCAGTATTTT,CASSIGATDTQYF,NA,TRBV7-8,TRBJ2-3,NA
TGCAGCGTTGAATTAATACTCCGGGAGGACACTGAAGCTTTCTTT,CSVELILREDTEAFF,NA,TRBV29-1,TRBJ1-1,NA
TGTGCCAGCAGGTCAGATTGGGCGACCAATCCTATCTCCTACAATGAGCAGTTCTTC,CASRSDWATNPISYNEQFF,NA,TRBV28,TRBJ2-1,NA
TGTGCCAGCACCCCGGGCCTAAGCTCCTACAATGAGCAGTTCTTC,CASTPGLSSYNEQFF,NA,TRBV5-6,TRBJ2-1,NA
TGTGCCAGCAGTTTTGAAGGACTAGCGCAATACAATGAGCAGTTCTTC,CASSFEGLAQYNEQFF,NA,TRBV27,TRBJ2-1,TRBD2
TGTGCCAGCAGCTTAGGTGGGCCCAGCTCCTACGAGCAGTACTTC,CASSLGGPSSYEQYF,NA,TRBV7-6,TRBJ2-7,NA
TGTGCCAGCAGTTACTCGGGGGGTGAGCAGTTCTTC,CASSYSGGEQFF,NA,TRBV6-5,TRBJ2-1,NA
TGTGCCAGCAGCCCCCGCCTAGCGGGAGGGGGTTCCTACGAGCAGTACTTC,CASSPRLAGGGSYEQYF,NA,TRBV7-2,TRBJ2-7,TRBD2
TGTGCCTGGAGTGTGGGACTAGGTGGCAATGAGCAGTTCTTC,CAWSVGLGGNEQFF,NA,TRBV30,TRBJ2-1,TRBD2
TGTGCCAGTAGTATCAGGGGTCTAGCGGAAGAGCAGTTCTTC,CASSIRGLAEEQFF,NA,TRBV19,TRBJ2-1,NA
TGTGCCAGCAGCTTAGCCCAGGAAGAGACCCAGTACTTC,CASSLAQEETQYF,NA,TRBV11-2,TRBJ2-5,NA
TGTGCCAGCAGCCTCCGAAAACAGGGGTACGAGCAGTACTTC,CASSLRKQGYEQYF,NA,TRBV7-2,TRBJ2-7,TRBD1
TGTGCCAGCAGCCCGCAGTTTATAGCGGGAGGCGACGATGAGCAGTTCTTC,CASSPQFIAGGDDEQFF,NA,TRBV9,TRBJ2-1,TRBD2
TGTGCCAGCTCACCATACGGGACAGGATACTACGAGCAGTACTTC,CASSPYGTGYYEQYF,NA,TRBV18,TRBJ2-7,TRBD1
TGTGCCAGCAAATCCCTCGTGCCAGGGAGGTCCTGCGAGCAGTACTTC,CASKSLVPGRSCEQYF,NA,TRBV28,TRBJ2-7,NA
TGTGCCAGCCTAGGCCCTATGAACACTGAAGCTTTCTTT,CASLGPMNTEAFF,NA,TRBV28,TRBJ1-1,NA
TGTGCCAGCAGCATAACCCGATTCAATGAGCAGTTCTTC,CASSITRFNEQFF,NA,TRBV11-2,TRBJ2-1,NA
TGTGCCAGCAGACCCACCGGGACAGTAACAGATACGCAGTATTTT,CASRPTGTVTDTQYF,NA,TRBV6-6,TRBJ2-3,TRBD1
TGTGCCTGGAGCCTAGCGGGAGGGGGGCAGTTCTTC,CAWSLAGGGQFF,NA,TRBV30,TRBJ2-1,TRBD2
TGCGCCAGCAGTGAGCGGCTAGCGGCCTCCTACAATGAGCAGTTCTTC,CASSERLAASYNEQFF,NA,TRBV10-1,TRBJ2-1,TRBD2
TGTGCCAGCAGTCTGGACAGGGATCCGCCCCAGCATTTT,CASSLDRDPPQHF,NA,TRBV6-1,TRBJ1-5,TRBD1
TGCGCCAGCAGCGAGCGGACAGGGTTGGAAGAGACCCAGTACTTC,CASSERTGLEETQYF,NA,TRBV5-1,TRBJ2-5,TRBD1
TGTGCCAGCAAGGACCATAACTATGGCTACACCTTC,CASKDHNYGYTF,NA,TRBV14,TRBJ1-2,NA